This T cell receptor beta chain emerged from a study of CD8+ T cells in alopecia areata. RNA, once extracted, was reverse transcribed into cDNA for use as the sequencing template. Clones were read by immunoSEQ multiplex PCR, and TCRdb kept only the in-frame ones, dropping some. The sample shows 100,000 to 150,000 clones, roughly 61% of them seen only once. PBMCs provided sorted CD4+ and CD8+ T cells. CDR3 size: 15 residues. From germline, CDR1 is SQVTM and CDR2 ANQGSEA. J lost 3 bases, V lost 7 bases, and 11 bases had no gene match. The sequences come from CD4+ T cells sorted from blood, collected at week 0. The sequence was collected from a human donor with alopecia areata. The chain uses TRBV29-1 and TRBJ2-4, with TRBD1 identical over 8 bases. Here the CDR3 DNA reads TGCAGCGGGGGATCAGGGGGCTTTGGCAAAAACATTCAGTACTTC. Its translation is CSGGSGGFGKNIQYF. The variable domain in full, completed from reference TRBV29-1 and TRBJ2-4, reads SAVISQKPSRDICQRGTSLTIQCQVDSQVTMMFWYRQQPGQSLTLIATANQGSEATYESGFVIDKFPISRPNLTFSTLTVSNMSPEDSSIYLCSGGSGGFGKNIQYFGAGTRLSVL.